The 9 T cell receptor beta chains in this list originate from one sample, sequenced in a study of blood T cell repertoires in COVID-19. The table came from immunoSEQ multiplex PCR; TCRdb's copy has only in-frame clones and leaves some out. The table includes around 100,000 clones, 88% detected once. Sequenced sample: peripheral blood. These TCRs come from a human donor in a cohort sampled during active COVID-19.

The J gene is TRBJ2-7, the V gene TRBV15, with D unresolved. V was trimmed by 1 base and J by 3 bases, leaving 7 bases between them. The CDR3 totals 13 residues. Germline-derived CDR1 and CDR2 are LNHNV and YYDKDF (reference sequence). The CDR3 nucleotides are TGTGCCACCAGCAGAGCCCTCGGCTACGAGCAGTACTTC. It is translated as CATSRALGYEQYF. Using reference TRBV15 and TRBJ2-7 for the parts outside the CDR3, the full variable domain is DAMVIQNPRYQVTQFGKPVTLSCSQTLNHNVMYWYQQKSSQAPKLLFHYYDKDFNNEADTPDNFQSRRPNTSFCFLDIRSPGLGDTAMYLCATSRALGYEQYFGPGTRLTVT.

CDR3: CASSRGIGSGRINEQFF. The CDR3 DNA sequence: TGTGCCAGCAGCCGTGGGATTGGTAGCGGGAGGATAAATGAGCAGTTCTTC. The chain couples TRBV3-1 (or the pseudogene TRBV3-2) to TRBJ2-1, with 10 bases fitting TRBD2. CDR1 and CDR2 from the germline V gene are LGHDT and YNNKEL (reference sequence). Losses at the gene ends were 4 bases for V and 7 bases for J; bases not matched to a gene: 13. The CDR3 consists of 17 residues.

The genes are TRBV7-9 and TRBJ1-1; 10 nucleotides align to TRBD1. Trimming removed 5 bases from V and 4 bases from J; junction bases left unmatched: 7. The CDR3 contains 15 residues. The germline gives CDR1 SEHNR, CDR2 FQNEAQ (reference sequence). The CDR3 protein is CASSPKGDRGTEAFF. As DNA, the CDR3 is TGTGCCAGCAGCCCCAAAGGGGACAGGGGCACTGAAGCTTTCTTT.

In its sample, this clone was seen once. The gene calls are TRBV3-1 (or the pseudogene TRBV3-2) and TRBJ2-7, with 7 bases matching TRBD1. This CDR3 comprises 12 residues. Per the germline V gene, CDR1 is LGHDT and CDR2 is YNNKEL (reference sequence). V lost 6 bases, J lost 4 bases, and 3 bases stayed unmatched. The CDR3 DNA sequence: TGTGCCAGCAGACTACAGGGGTACGAGCAGTACTTC. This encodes CASRLQGYEQYF.

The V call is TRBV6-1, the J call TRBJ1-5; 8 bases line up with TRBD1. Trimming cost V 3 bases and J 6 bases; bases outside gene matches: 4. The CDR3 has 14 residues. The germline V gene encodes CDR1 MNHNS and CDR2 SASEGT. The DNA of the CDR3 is TGTGCCAGCAGTGAGGACAGGGCGTTTCAGCCCCAGCATTTT. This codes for CASSEDRAFQPQHF.

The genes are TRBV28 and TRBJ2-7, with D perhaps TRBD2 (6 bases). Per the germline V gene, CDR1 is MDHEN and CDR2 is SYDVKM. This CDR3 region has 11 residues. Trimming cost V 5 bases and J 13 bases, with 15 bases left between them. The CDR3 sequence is CASSRGTSPYF. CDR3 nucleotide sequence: TGTGCCAGCAGTCGGGGGACTTCGCCTTACTTC.

CDR3 in DNA: TGTGCCAGCGTCCCGACGGGACAGAGTTACTACGAGCAGTACTTC. Its translation is CASVPTGQSYYEQYF. The rearrangement links TRBV7-2 to TRBJ2-7; 7 bases are a match to TRBD1. Germline values: CDR1 SGHTA, CDR2 FQGNSA. V gave up 8 bases and J gave up 3 bases; unmatched junction bases: 13. This CDR3 is built from 15 residues.

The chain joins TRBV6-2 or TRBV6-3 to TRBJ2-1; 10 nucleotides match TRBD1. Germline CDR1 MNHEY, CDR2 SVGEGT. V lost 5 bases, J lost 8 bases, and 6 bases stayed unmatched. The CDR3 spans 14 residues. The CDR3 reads CASSPTGGVDEQFF. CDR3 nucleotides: TGTGCCAGCAGTCCGACAGGGGGCGTGGATGAGCAGTTCTTC.

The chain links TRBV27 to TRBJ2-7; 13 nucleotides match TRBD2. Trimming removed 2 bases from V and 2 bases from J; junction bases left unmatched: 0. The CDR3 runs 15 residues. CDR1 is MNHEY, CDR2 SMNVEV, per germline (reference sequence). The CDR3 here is CASSLGLAGAYEQYF. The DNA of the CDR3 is TGTGCCAGCAGTTTAGGACTAGCGGGAGCCTACGAGCAGTACTTC.